This TCR beta chain was captured in a study of cytomegalovirus exposure and HLA in healthy donors. For the study at large: Genetic ancestry analysis placed about 80% of the 350 to 500 donors that were genotyped in the Caucasian-associated cluster.

Findings and limits, study-wide: CMV serostatus alone was available as immune exposure information. Using a false discovery rate of 0.05, a later analysis showed that fewer than 20,000 TCR beta sequences were associated with HLA alleles.

In the case of this clone: What it binds is unknown.

The PCR employed 60 Vbeta primers together with 13 Jbeta primers. Authors' analysis steps: Later, 80 million or so unique TCR beta chains were counted in an analysis, and about 10 million of them were shared. This table comes from immunoSEQ multiplex PCR, and its TCRdb copy is limited to in-frame clones, with some not included. Clone size and V and J calls were adopted from that table, with D and trimming inferred from the DNA. The repertoire table contains some 160,000 clones. The germline V gene encodes CDR1 SGHNT and CDR2 YENEEA. The CDR3 covers 15 residues. Trimming took 5 bases from V and 6 from J; bases not matched to a gene: 8.

The TCR sequence derives from a man aged 30 to 39 in good health and CMV-seronegative. The rearrangement links TRBV11-3 to TRBJ2-4; 9 nucleotides match TRBD1. The sequencing sample was made of PBMCs. The DNA of the CDR3 is TGTGCCAGCAGCCAAACGACAGGGGGGGGAAACATTCAGTACTTC. This gives the protein CASSQTTGGGNIQYF.